The 17 T cell receptor beta chains reported below all come from one sample, sequenced in a study of shared clonotypes between healthy human individuals. Only in-frame clones appear in the TCRdb table, and some are missing; sequencing was by immunoSEQ multiplex PCR. The sample records around 640,000 clones, roughly 95% being singletons. Naive CD8 cells lacked CD45RO, underwent positive selection for CCR7 and left out terminally differentiated effector memory CD45RA+ cells. Input material: naive CD8+ T cells sorted from blood. Receptors originate from a woman in her twenties or thirties in good health.

The J gene is TRBJ1-1, the V gene TRBV28; D call uncertain. The germline V and J ends were trimmed by 6 bases and 0 bases, with 14 bases remaining between them. Germline loops: CDR1 MDHEN, CDR2 SYDVKM. The CDR3 covers 15 residues. The CDR3 DNA reads as TGTGCCAGCAGCCCACCAAACCCTATGAACACTGAAGCTTTCTTT. It is translated as CASSPPNPMNTEAFF.

This CDR3 reads CASSLEANSFEQYF. The CDR3 coding sequence is TGTGCCAGCAGCTTAGAAGCGAATAGCTTCGAGCAGTACTTC. The chain recombines TRBV7-8 with TRBJ2-7; D gene uncertain. This CDR3 spans 14 amino acids. The germline CDR1 and CDR2 sequences are SGHVS and FQNEAQ. The V and J ends lost 1 base and 6 bases respectively, with 13 bases between them.

The rearrangement uses TRBV19 and TRBJ2-2, with 7 positions matching TRBD2. Unmatched junction bases numbered 10, after V lost 5 bases and J lost 4 bases. The CDR3 length is 16 residues. Germline V lookup: CDR1 LNHDA, CDR2 SQIVND (reference sequence). CDR3 residues: CASSSRDYAVTGELFF. In DNA form, the CDR3 reads TGTGCCAGTAGTTCACGGGACTACGCAGTCACCGGGGAGCTGTTTTTT.

As regards this clone: Other DNA sequences in the sample encode the same CDR3. The V call is TRBV27, the J call TRBJ1-5; D uncertain. This CDR3 has 14 amino acids. V dropped 6 bases and J dropped 0 bases, with 9 bases sitting between them. CDR1 and CDR2 from the germline V gene are MNHEY and SMNVEV (reference sequence). The DNA of the CDR3 is TGTGCCAGCAGCCCGGTTGGTAGCAATCAGCCCCAGCATTTT. Translating gives CASSPVGSNQPQHF.

This sequence joins TRBV27 and TRBJ2-3; 13 bases are shared with TRBD2. The CDR3 extends over 16 amino acids. Per germline, CDR1 MNHEY and CDR2 SMNVEV (reference sequence). Losses at the gene ends were 5 bases for V and 6 bases for J; bases not matched to a gene: 8. The CDR3 loop reads CASSLTSGGYGDTQYF. DNA of the CDR3: TGTGCCAGCAGTCTGACTAGCGGGGGGTACGGGGATACGCAGTATTTT.

The CDR3 bases are TGTGCCAGCAGCTTTGACAGGGATTACGAGCAGTACTTC. Translated, it gives CASSFDRDYEQYF. The chain links TRBV7-6 to TRBJ2-7; TRBD1 aligns across 7 bases. Germline V gene data show CDR1 as SGHVS and CDR2 as FNYEAQ. V lost 3 bases and J lost 4; bases outside the gene matches: 3. The CDR3 covers 13 residues.

The gene calls are TRBV4-1 and TRBJ2-7, with D perhaps matching TRBD2 (5 bases). This CDR3 spans 13 amino acids. CDR1 is MGHRA and CDR2 is YSYEKL in the germline V gene. V shed 1 base and J shed 6 bases, with 10 bases lying between them. The CDR3 sequence is CASSQVGIGEQYF. The CDR3 region has the DNA TGCGCCAGCAGCCAAGTCGGGATTGGCGAGCAGTACTTC.

V usage is TRBV7-9 and J usage is TRBJ2-1; the D gene is possibly TRBD2 (5 bases). The V end was cut by 5 bases, the J end by 6 bases, with 11 bases between. Germline assignment: CDR1 SEHNR and CDR2 FQNEAQ (reference sequence). The CDR3 loop spans 13 amino acids. DNA of the CDR3: TGTGCCAGCAGCGCCCTGACTATCAATGAGCAGTTCTTC. Translating it yields CASSALTINEQFF.

This chain connects TRBV5-8 to TRBJ2-1; weak D call: TRBD2 (5 bases). The CDR3 has 18 residues. CDR1 and CDR2 from the germline V gene are SGHTS and YDEGEE. V dropped 3 bases and J dropped 8 bases, with 27 bases sitting between them. Here the CDR3 DNA reads TGTGCCAGCAGCTCCCCGTCCCCTATCTCTACCTTGAGGGATGAGCAGTTCTTC. It specifies CASSSPSPISTLRDEQFF.

Concerning this clone itself: At the DNA level, this CDR3 is encoded by other sequences in the same sample as well. The chain has TRBV19 and TRBJ2-7, with TRBD2 matching 9 bases. J gave up 1 base and V 1 base, and 2 bases lay outside the gene matches. CDR1 is LNHDA and CDR2 is SQIVND in the germline V gene (reference sequence). The CDR3 is 15 residues long. CDR3 in amino acids: CASSIGAGGSYEQYF. The CDR3, as DNA: TGTGCCAGTAGTATAGGAGCGGGAGGTTCCTACGAGCAGTACTTC.

V and J are TRBV5-1 and TRBJ2-1; 7 bases agree with TRBD1. CDR1 SGHRS and CDR2 YFSETQ come from the germline V gene. With V trimmed by 4 bases and J by 2 bases, 9 bases remained unmatched. CDR3 length equals 16 residues. The CDR3 sequence: CASSAYRGPPYNEQFF. Here the CDR3 DNA reads TGCGCCAGCAGCGCGTACAGGGGACCGCCCTACAATGAGCAGTTCTTC.

The chain carries TRBV19 and TRBJ1-1; D unresolved. Germline assignment: CDR1 LNHDA and CDR2 SQIVND (reference sequence). This CDR3 has 13 amino acids. V was cut by 8 bases and J by 1 base, with 11 bases left in between. The CDR3 DNA reads TGTGCCAGTTGTCTTGTGGAGAACACTGAAGCTTTCTTT. It is translated as CASCLVENTEAFF.

The V and J genes are TRBV5-6 and TRBJ1-1; the D gene is possibly TRBD1 (6 bases). Per the germline V gene, CDR1 is SGHDT and CDR2 is YYEEEE. V shed 4 bases and J shed 1 base, with 11 bases lying between them. CDR3 length equals 14 residues. CDR3 nucleotides: TGTGCCAGCAGCACGGGGGCCGGGAACACTGAAGCTTTCTTT. This gives the protein CASSTGAGNTEAFF.

V is TRBV6-1 and J is TRBJ2-2; 11 positions agree with TRBD1. Trimming at V came to 6 bases and at J to 7 bases, leaving 7 bases not matched to a gene. The CDR3 is 15 residues long. The germline gives CDR1 MNHNS, CDR2 SASEGT. The CDR3 nucleotides are TGTGCCAGCAGCTCGGACAGGGGGCTCGGCGGGGAGCTGTTTTTT. Translating it yields CASSSDRGLGGELFF.

V usage is TRBV28 and J usage is TRBJ2-7, with D possibly being TRBD1 (6 bases). Trimming removed 5 bases from V and 2 bases from J, with 25 bases in between. Germline V lookup: CDR1 MDHEN, CDR2 SYDVKM. The CDR3 consists of 18 residues. The CDR3 DNA follows: TGTGCCAGCAGTCGATATATTGGGACCGGGACACTGACCTACGAGCAGTACTTC. The encoded protein is CASSRYIGTGTLTYEQYF.

The rearrangement links TRBV29-1 to TRBJ2-1; 10 bases fit TRBD1. Losses at the gene ends were 3 bases for V and 1 base for J; bases not matched to a gene: 12. Looked up from germline, CDR1 is SQVTM and CDR2 is ANQGSEA. This CDR3 is 18 amino acids long. Here the CDR3 reads CSVEGTGALFPSYNEQFF. The CDR3 DNA sequence: TGCAGCGTTGAGGGGACAGGGGCGCTCTTTCCTTCCTACAATGAGCAGTTCTTC.

The chain links TRBV7-9 to TRBJ2-3, with TRBD2 as a possible D gene (6 bases). This CDR3 region has 13 residues. Germline V gene data show CDR1 as SEHNR and CDR2 as FQNEAQ (reference sequence). Trimming took 8 bases from V and 3 from J, leaving 12 bases between them. CDR3 in amino acids: CASAQTRTDTQYF. Written as DNA, the CDR3 is TGTGCCAGCGCCCAGACTAGAACAGATACGCAGTATTTT.